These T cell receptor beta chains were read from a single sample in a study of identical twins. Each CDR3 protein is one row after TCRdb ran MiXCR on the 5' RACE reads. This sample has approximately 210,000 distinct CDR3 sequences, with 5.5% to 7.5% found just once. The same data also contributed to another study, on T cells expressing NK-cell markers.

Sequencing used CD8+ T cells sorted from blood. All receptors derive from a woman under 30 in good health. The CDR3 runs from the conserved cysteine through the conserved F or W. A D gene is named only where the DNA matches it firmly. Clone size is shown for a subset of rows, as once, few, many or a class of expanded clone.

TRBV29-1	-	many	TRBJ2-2	CSVITVNTGELFF
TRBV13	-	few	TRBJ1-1	CASSTESDPRRTEAFF
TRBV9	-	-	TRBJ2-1	CASSVGGPSYNEQFF
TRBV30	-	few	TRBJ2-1	CAWRGGDTGNEQFF
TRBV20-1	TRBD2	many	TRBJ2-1	CSATTSGRGNEQFF
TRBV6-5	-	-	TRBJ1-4	CASSYEFREKLFF
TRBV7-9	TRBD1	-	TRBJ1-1	CASSLVDRDTEAFF
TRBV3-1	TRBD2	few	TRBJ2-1	CASSPRTSGSYEQFF
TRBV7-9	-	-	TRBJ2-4	CASSYSEATGDIQYF
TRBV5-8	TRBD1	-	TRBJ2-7	CASSRDRVYEQYF
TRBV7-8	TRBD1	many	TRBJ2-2	CASSLASGQANTGELFF
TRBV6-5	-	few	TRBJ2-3	CASSYSVLGDPDTQYF